This T cell receptor (beta chain) was recorded in a study of tumor and adjacent non-tumor tissue in lung cancer. Study details: Patients comprised some eleven adenocarcinoma, a couple of squamous cell carcinoma and 1 small cell lung cancer. The patients, approximately 9 men and roughly 5 women, were roughly 30 to 76 with stage I to III disease. Overall study findings and caveats: Top 100 clones took a larger repertoire share in normal lung.

Concerning this clonotype: No antigen is known for it. One end of the junction fails to match germline, which may point to a read error.

TCRbeta libraries were built with three rounds of nested PCR, modified from ARM-PCR. From the multiplex PCR reads, TCRdb called clonotypes with MiXCR, one entry per CDR3 protein. Of 89,000 or so distinct CDR3 sequences in the sample, 61% were seen once. No cell sorting was done before RNA was extracted from the tissue. This TCR came from a man in his 70s with non-small cell lung cancer. The sample was lung tumor tissue.

CDR3 coding DNA: TGTGCCAGTAGCATCCGGACTAGCTGGTTCTCTAGCACAGATACGCGGTATTTT. It yields the protein CASSIRTSWFSSTDTRYF. V gene TRBV6-1 combines with J gene TRBJ2-3, with 8 bases lining up with TRBD2. The CDR3 spans 18 residues. From germline, CDR1 is MNHNS and CDR2 SASEGT.